This entry lists 14 T cell receptor beta chains sequenced from one sample in a study of blood T cell repertoires in COVID-19. The repertoire was sequenced with immunoSEQ multiplex PCR; TCRdb's copy has only in-frame clones and lacks some. Of about 110,000 clones detected, roughly 84% appear once; the ten largest clones hold 0.83%. What was sequenced was peripheral blood. These receptors came from a woman in her 70s with acute or convalescent COVID-19.

The chain carries TRBV19 and TRBJ2-1; 16 nucleotides match TRBD2. CDR1 and CDR2 (germline): LNHDA, SQIVND (reference sequence). The CDR3 extends over 18 amino acids. J was trimmed by 5 bases and V by 1 base; bases with no gene match: 5. CDR3 in DNA: TGTGCCAGTAGTATAGGGTTAGGGACTAGCGGGAGGGACAATGAGCAGTTCTTC. Translating it yields CASSIGLGTSGRDNEQFF. Using reference TRBV19 and TRBJ2-1 for the parts outside the CDR3, the full variable domain is DGGITQSPKYLFRKEGQNVTLSCEQNLNHDAMYWYRQDPGQGLRLIYYSQIVNDFQKGDIAEGYSVSREKKESFPLTVTSAQKNPTAFYLCASSIGLGTSGRDNEQFFGPGTRLTVL.

The rearrangement links TRBV7-3 to TRBJ2-1, with 10 bases aligning to TRBD1. The V segment lost 5 bases and the J segment 2 bases; nucleotides outside the gene matches: 3. The CDR3 is 15 residues long. Germline assignment: CDR1 SGHTA and CDR2 FQGTGA. CDR3 region: CASSPGQGTYNEQFF. CDR3 coding DNA: TGTGCCAGCAGCCCGGGACAGGGGACCTACAATGAGCAGTTCTTC. Full variable domain (remainder filled in from reference TRBV7-3 and TRBJ2-1): GAGVSQTPSNKVTEKGKYVELRCDPISGHTALYWYRQSLGQGPEFLIYFQGTGAADDSGLPNDRFFAVRPEGSVSTLKIQRTERGDSAVYLCASSPGQGTYNEQFFGPGTRLTVL.

The gene calls are TRBV7-6 and TRBJ2-7, with D perhaps matching TRBD1 (5 bases). V lost 2 bases and J 5 bases, leaving 16 bases between the germline ends. CDR1 and CDR2 (germline): SGHVS, FNYEAQ. The CDR3 covers 15 residues. This chain's CDR3 is CASSLSGPPGDEQYF. Written as DNA, the CDR3 is TGTGCCAGCAGCTTATCAGGGCCCCCTGGGGACGAGCAGTACTTC.

The gene calls are TRBV9 and TRBJ1-5; TRBD1 agrees at 9 bases. CDR1 SGDLS and CDR2 YYNGEE come from the germline V gene. CDR3 length equals 15 residues. V dropped 3 bases and J dropped 5; count of bases not matched to a gene: 6. This CDR3 reads CASSAGQGRDQPQHF. The CDR3 bases are TGTGCCAGCAGCGCGGGACAGGGAAGAGATCAGCCCCAGCATTTT. Using reference TRBV9 and TRBJ1-5 for the parts outside the CDR3, the full variable domain is DSGVTQTPKHLITATGQRVTLRCSPRSGDLSVYWYQQSLDQGLQFLIQYYNGEERAKGNILERFSAQQFPDLHSELNLSSLELGDSALYFCASSAGQGRDQPQHFGDGTRLSIL.

The chain couples TRBV19 to TRBJ2-4; 11 bases line up with TRBD2. The CDR3 runs to 17 residues. The V segment lost 5 bases and the J segment 0 bases; nucleotides outside the gene matches: 6. CDR1 LNHDA and CDR2 SQIVND come from the germline V gene (reference sequence). The CDR3 nucleotides read TGTGCCAGTAGTGGAGAACTAGCGGGAGTAGCCAAAAACATTCAGTACTTC. This gives the protein CASSGELAGVAKNIQYF.

This chain connects TRBV5-8 to TRBJ1-2, with 7 nucleotides matching TRBD1. The junction had 3 bases not matched to a gene; V was cut back by 2 bases and J by 8 bases. Looked up from germline, CDR1 is SGHTS and CDR2 is YDEGEE. CDR3 length: 12 residues. The CDR3 DNA reads TGTGCCAGCAGCTTCTACAGGGGAGGCTACACCTTC. Protein sequence: CASSFYRGGYTF.

The rearrangement joins TRBV2 to TRBJ2-2; 9 bases line up with TRBD2. Germline trimming cut 2 bases from V and 6 bases from J; bases unmatched to any gene: 4. The CDR3 has 15 residues. Germline V gives CDR1 SNHLY, CDR2 FYNNEI. CDR3 sequence (DNA): TGTGCCAGCAGTGAAAGGACTAGCGATGCCGGGGAGCTGTTTTTT. Its protein product is CASSERTSDAGELFF.

This rearrangement joins TRBV11-3 to TRBJ2-2, with D perhaps matching TRBD1 (5 bases). V dropped 5 bases and J dropped 5 bases, with 12 bases sitting between them. Per germline, CDR1 SGHNT and CDR2 YENEEA. This CDR3 is built from 14 residues. The CDR3 loop reads CASSPRRGTGELFF. The DNA for the CDR3 is TGTGCCAGCAGCCCTAGAAGGGGAACCGGGGAGCTGTTTTTT.

DNA of the CDR3: TGTGCCAGCAGCGTCGGTAGCAATCAGCCCCAGCATTTT. This translates into CASSVGSNQPQHF. The V call is TRBV28, the J call TRBJ1-5; D is unresolved. Trimming took off 6 bases at V and 0 bases at J, with 6 bases between the two ends. Germline CDR1 and CDR2: MDHEN and SYDVKM. The CDR3 has 13 amino acids.

The chain couples TRBV7-6 to TRBJ2-3; 7 bases map to TRBD2. From germline, CDR1 is SGHVS and CDR2 FNYEAQ. This CDR3 region has 21 residues. The junction had 21 bases not matched to a gene; V was cut back by 0 bases and J by 3 bases. CDR3 DNA: TGTGCCAGCAGCTTAGCGAGTCAGCAGCGTATTGGCCTAGCGGAAACAGATACGCAGTATTTT. As protein: CASSLASQQRIGLAETDTQYF.

The V call is TRBV29-1, the J call TRBJ1-1, with D unclear. From germline, CDR1 is SQVTM and CDR2 ANQGSEA. CDR3 length: 13 residues. V was pared by 3 bases and J by 3 bases, with 11 bases between. CDR3 coding DNA: TGCAGCGTTGAGGTCTCCCAGGACACTGAAGCTTTCTTT. It encodes CSVEVSQDTEAFF.

The genes are TRBV4-1 and TRBJ2-3, with 8 nucleotides matching TRBD1. The CDR3 is 16 residues long. Germline V CDR1 and CDR2: MGHRA, YSYEKL. Germline trimming cut 4 bases from V and 0 bases from J; bases unmatched to any gene: 6. The CDR3 bases are TGCGCCAGCAGCCGTACGAGACAGGGGAGCACAGATACGCAGTATTTT. It is translated as CASSRTRQGSTDTQYF.

V gene TRBV12-3 or TRBV12-4 combines with J gene TRBJ2-5; D is possibly TRBD1 (6 bases). V was trimmed by 5 bases and J by 1 base, leaving 8 bases between them. The CDR3 runs 13 residues. Here the CDR3 DNA reads TGTGCCAGCAGTACAGGGATCCAAGAGACCCAGTACTTC. Protein: CASSTGIQETQYF.

Points on this clone: Other DNA sequences in this sample translate to the same CDR3. V and J are TRBV5-1 and TRBJ1-3; D is uncertain. The CDR3 is 14 amino acids. Trimming shortened V by 0 bases and J by 1 base, and 5 bases separated the two germline ends. Germline CDR1 SGHRS, CDR2 YFSETQ. CDR3 DNA: TGCGCCAGCAGCTTGGGGGCTTCTGGAAACACCATATATTTT. Amino acids: CASSLGASGNTIYF.